A selection of T cell receptor beta chains follows, all from one sample in a study of memory CD4+ T cells and cytomegalovirus serostatus. Clones were read by immunoSEQ multiplex PCR, and TCRdb kept only the in-frame ones, dropping some. Seen here are 55,000 to 65,000 clones, around 80% observed once, and the top ten hold over 0.35%. The sample taken for sequencing was memory CD4+ T cells from blood. These receptors came from an adult in good health and CMV-seronegative. Both conserved end residues are part of each CDR3. D genes are given only for firm matches. Some rows have no size entry. The others give once, few or many, or a class for an expanded clone.

>TRBJ1-5|TRBD1|TRBV28|few
CASSFLSGQVQPQHF
TGTGCCAGCAGTTTTCTGTCCGGACAGGTTCAGCCCCAGCATTTT
>TRBJ2-7|TRBD2|TRBV7-9|-
CASSLAGLAGGDEQYF
TGTGCCAGCAGCTTAGCGGGACTAGCGGGGGGCGACGAGCAGTACTTC
>TRBJ1-2|TRBD1|TRBV7-9|-
CASSDIRQGRSPTF
TGTGCCAGCAGCGACATTCGACAGGGCAGGTCCCCCACCTTC
>TRBJ1-3|-|TRBV4-3|few
CASSQVPGRGASGNTIYF
TGCGCCAGCAGCCAAGTTCCCGGGAGGGGGGCTTCTGGAAACACCATATATTTT
>TRBJ2-2|-|TRBV7-2|-
CASRPGGVNTGELFF
TGTGCCAGCAGACCAGGAGGGGTAAACACCGGGGAGCTGTTTTTT
>TRBJ1-2|-|TRBV27|-
CASSPHQRGLHYGYTF
TGTGCCAGCAGTCCCCATCAGAGGGGACTTCACTATGGCTACACCTTC
>TRBJ2-7|-|TRBV19|-
CASSQVGGSHEQYF
TGTGCCAGTTCCCAGGTCGGGGGAAGCCACGAGCAGTACTTC
>TRBJ2-7|-|TRBV19|-
CASSTLGQIHSYEQYF
TGTGCCAGTAGTACGCTTGGACAGATTCACTCCTACGAGCAGTACTTC
>TRBJ2-7|TRBD1|TRBV6-1|-
CASSRDRGFDEQYF
TGTGCCAGCAGCCGGGACAGGGGGTTCGACGAGCAGTACTTC
>TRBJ1-2|-|TRBV7-9|once
CASSFRPGDGYTF
TGTGCCAGCAGCTTTAGGCCCGGGGATGGCTACACCTTC
>TRBJ2-2|TRBD1|TRBV30|-
CAWDRANTGELFF
TGTGCCTGGGACAGGGCGAACACCGGGGAGCTGTTTTTT
>TRBJ1-4|TRBD1|TRBV28|-
CASSSRQGSNEKLFF
TGTGCCAGCAGTTCCCGACAGGGAAGTAATGAAAAACTGTTTTTT
>TRBJ1-3|-|TRBV14|few
CASSLNSGNTIYF
TGTGCCAGCAGCCTAAATTCTGGAAACACCATATATTTT
>TRBJ1-1|-|TRBV20-1|-
CSVVLPPRAFF
TGCAGTGTTGTGCTGCCCCCAAGGGCTTTCTTT
>TRBJ2-7|TRBD1|TRBV19|-
CASSLRQGIGSYEQYF
TGTGCCAGTAGCCTACGACAGGGGATCGGCTCCTACGAGCAGTACTTC
>TRBJ1-2|-|TRBV7-3|-
CASSLKGGLDYGYTF
TGTGCCAGCAGCCTAAAGGGGGGCCTGGACTATGGCTACACCTTC
>TRBJ1-5|-|TRBV6-5|-
CASSPWNGQPQHF
TGTGCCAGCAGTCCTTGGAACGGGCAGCCCCAGCATTTT
>TRBJ2-5|-|TRBV11-2|-
CASSLDLLQETQYF
TGTGCCAGCAGCTTAGACCTACTACAAGAGACCCAGTACTTC
>TRBJ2-6|-|TRBV5-4|-
CASSLGPEGANVLTF
TGTGCCAGCAGCCTAGGGCCTGAAGGGGCCAACGTCCTGACTTTC
>TRBJ1-4|-|TRBV4-3|-
CASSQGAAGYEKLFF
TGCGCCAGCAGCCAAGGGGCGGCAGGGTATGAAAAACTGTTTTTT
>TRBJ2-3|-|TRBV7-9|-
CASSLGQTRGTDTQYF
TGTGCCAGCAGCTTAGGACAGACCCGTGGCACAGATACGCAGTATTTT
>TRBJ2-5|-|TRBV5-1|-
CASSYGLGAQETQYF
TGCGCCAGCAGCTACGGACTGGGGGCCCAAGAGACCCAGTACTTC
>TRBJ2-1|-|TRBV7-3|-
CASSLSLGEQFF
TGTGCCAGCAGCCTTAGTTTAGGTGAGCAGTTCTTC
>TRBJ1-6|TRBD1|TRBV2|-
CATLPGQVDSPLHF
TGTGCCACCCTCCCAGGACAGGTGGATTCACCCCTCCACTTT
>TRBJ2-5|-|TRBV6-1|-
CASSEEVVGGTQYF
TGTGCCAGCAGTGAAGAGGTCGTCGGGGGGACCCAGTACTTC
>TRBJ1-6|-|TRBV28|once
CASRLQGGYNSPLHF
TGTGCCAGCAGGTTACAGGGAGGCTATAATTCACCCCTCCACTTT
>TRBJ1-5|-|TRBV9|-
CASSVGAGLNQPQHF
TGTGCCAGCAGCGTAGGTGCAGGGCTGAATCAGCCCCAGCATTTT
>TRBJ1-1|-|TRBV7-2|few
CASSLGSVGTGTEAFF
TGTGCCAGCAGCTTAGGGTCGGTAGGAACGGGGACTGAAGCTTTCTTT
>TRBJ1-5|TRBD1|TRBV6-5|medium-sized
CASRPDRGRDQPQHF
TGTGCCAGCAGGCCGGACAGGGGGCGCGATCAGCCCCAGCATTTT
>TRBJ1-4|-|TRBV2|-
CASSEIGSATKKLFF
TGTGCCAGCAGTGAAATTGGATCCGCTACAAAAAAACTGTTTTTT
>TRBJ2-2|TRBD2|TRBV19|few
CASTSGTTGELFF
TGTGCCAGTACTAGCGGGACCACCGGGGAGCTGTTTTTT
>TRBJ2-1|-|TRBV20-1|-
CSARRNNEQFF
TGCAGTGCTAGGCGGAACAATGAGCAGTTCTTC
>TRBJ2-3|TRBD2|TRBV4-3|-
CASSQDSLAGFTDTQYF
TGCGCCAGCAGCCAAGATAGTCTAGCGGGCTTCACAGATACGCAGTATTTT
>TRBJ2-3|-|TRBV15|-
CATSTSTDTQYF
TGTGCCACCAGCACTAGCACAGATACGCAGTATTTT
>TRBJ2-7|-|TRBV28|-
CASGTTPTYEQYF
TGTGCCAGCGGGACAACTCCTACGTACGAGCAGTACTTC